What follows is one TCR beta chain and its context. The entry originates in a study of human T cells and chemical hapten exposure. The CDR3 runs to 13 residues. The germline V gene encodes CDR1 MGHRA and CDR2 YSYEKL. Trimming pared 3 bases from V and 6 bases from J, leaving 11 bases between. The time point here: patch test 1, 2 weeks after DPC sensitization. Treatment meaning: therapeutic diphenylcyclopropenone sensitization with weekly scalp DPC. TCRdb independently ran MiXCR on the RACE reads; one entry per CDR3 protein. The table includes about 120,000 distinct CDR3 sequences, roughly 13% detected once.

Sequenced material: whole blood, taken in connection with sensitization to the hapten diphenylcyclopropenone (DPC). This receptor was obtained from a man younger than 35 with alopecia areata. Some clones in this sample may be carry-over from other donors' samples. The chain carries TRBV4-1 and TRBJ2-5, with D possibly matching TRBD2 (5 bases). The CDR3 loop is CASSHGGLKTQYF. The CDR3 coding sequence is TGCGCCAGCAGCCATGGAGGACTGAAGACCCAGTACTTC.